The clone carrying this T cell receptor beta chain has more than one count but fewer than ten. These data are taken from a study of blood T cell repertoires in COVID-19. The repertoire was sequenced with immunoSEQ multiplex PCR; TCRdb's copy has only in-frame clones and lacks some. The table has about 260,000 clones, over 75% seen once; the top ten hold over 2%. This CDR3 contains 15 residues. V was pared by 4 bases and J by 8 bases, with 19 bases between. Looked up from germline, CDR1 is SEHNR and CDR2 is FQNEAQ (reference sequence). V and J are TRBV7-9 and TRBJ2-3, with D maybe TRBD1 (6 bases). Sample: PBMCs or T cells enriched from blood (not recorded which). This TCR derives from a woman aged 18-29 years who had recovered from COVID-19. CDR3 region: CASSWLSWTVSTQYF. The CDR3 bases are TGTGCCAGCAGCTGGCTCAGTTGGACAGTGTCTACGCAGTATTTT.